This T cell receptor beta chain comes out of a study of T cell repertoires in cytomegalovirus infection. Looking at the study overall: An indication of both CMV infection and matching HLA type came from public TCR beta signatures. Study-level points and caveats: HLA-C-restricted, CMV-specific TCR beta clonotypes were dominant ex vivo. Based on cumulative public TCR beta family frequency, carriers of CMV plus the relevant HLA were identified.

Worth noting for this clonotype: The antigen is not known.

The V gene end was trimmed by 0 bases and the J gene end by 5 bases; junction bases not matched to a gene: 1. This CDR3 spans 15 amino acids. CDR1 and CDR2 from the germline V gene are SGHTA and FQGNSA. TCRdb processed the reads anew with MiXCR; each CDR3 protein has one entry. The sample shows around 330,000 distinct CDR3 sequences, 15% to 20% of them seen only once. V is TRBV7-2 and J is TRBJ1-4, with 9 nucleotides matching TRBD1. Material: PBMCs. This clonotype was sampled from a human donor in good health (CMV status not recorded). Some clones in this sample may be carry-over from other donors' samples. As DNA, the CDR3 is TGTGCCAGCAGCTTAGCAGGGACAGGGAATGAAAAACTGTTTTTT. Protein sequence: CASSLAGTGNEKLFF.